The T cell receptor (beta chain) described here comes from a study of identical twins. The germline V gene has CDR1 DFQATT and CDR2 SNEGSKA (reference sequence). The CDR3 totals 8 residues. TCRdb reprocessed the 5' RACE reads via MiXCR and lists one record per CDR3 protein. The table shows some 730,000 distinct CDR3 sequences, with 15% to 20% occurring only once. This clonotype turned up a few times. The junction departs from the called germline gene at one end, perhaps through a read error. The sample also formed part of further work on T cells expressing NK-cell markers. That paper states: Topping the CD3+CD56-NKG2C+ fraction as well were these clonotypes, in a handful of donors. It was still unclear whether expanded NKG2C+ T cell clones were HCMV specific.

The clonotype originates from a woman aged 18-29 years in good health. The source material was PBMCs. The chain combines TRBV20-1 with TRBJ1-2; D is undetermined. CDR3 nucleotide sequence: TGCAGTGCTCTGCGGGGTTTCTTC. Translating gives CSALRGFF.